This T cell receptor (beta chain) was found in a study of graft-versus-host responses after intestinal transplantation. About the research overall: Among the recipients, transplants were multivisceral, liver-intestinal, or isolated intestinal. Overall study results and limits: GvH clones appeared in recipient marrow, some first in ileum or blood. Peak circulating GvH clone levels tracked with early post-transplant HvG declines.

Concerning this clone: Its antigen is not identified.

Samples of marrow taken after transplant originated at the posterior iliac crest or some other site. Assay used: immunoSEQ multiplex PCR; TCRdb lists only in-frame clones, some missing. The table records about 15,000 clones, 87% of them present only once. The specimen was bone marrow, collected around 120 days after intestinal transplantation. This clonotype was sampled from a human patient who received an intestinal transplant, so some T cells may come from the graft donor.

The CDR3 region is CATSRPSSANTEAFF. DNA for the CDR3: TGTGCCACCAGCAGGCCATCTAGCGCGAACACTGAAGCTTTCTTT. V and J are TRBV15 and TRBJ1-1, with D unclear. This CDR3 has 15 residues. Trimming took off 3 bases at V and 1 base at J, with 12 bases between the two ends. Germline CDR1 is LNHNV and CDR2 is YYDKDF (reference sequence).